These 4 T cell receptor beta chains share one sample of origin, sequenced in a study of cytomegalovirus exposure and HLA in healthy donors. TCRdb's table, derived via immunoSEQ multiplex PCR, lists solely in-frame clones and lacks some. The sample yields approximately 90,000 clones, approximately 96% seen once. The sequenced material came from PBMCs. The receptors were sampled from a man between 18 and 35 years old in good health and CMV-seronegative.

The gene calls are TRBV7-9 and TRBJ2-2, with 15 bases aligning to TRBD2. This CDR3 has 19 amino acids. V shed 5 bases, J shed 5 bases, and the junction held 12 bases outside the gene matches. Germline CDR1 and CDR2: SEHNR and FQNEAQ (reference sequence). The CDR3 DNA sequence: TGTGCCAGCAGCCCCTCGGGACTAGCGGGAGGAGTGTGGACCGGGGAGCTGTTTTTT. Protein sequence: CASSPSGLAGGVWTGELFF.

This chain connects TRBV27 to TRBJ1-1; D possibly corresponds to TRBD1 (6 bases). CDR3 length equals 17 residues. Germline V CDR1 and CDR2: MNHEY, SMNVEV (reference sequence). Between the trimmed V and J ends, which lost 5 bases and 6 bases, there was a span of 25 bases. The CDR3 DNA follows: TGTGCCAGCAGTCCTCGGGGGGGGCAGGTAATTAACGCTGAAGCTTTCTTT. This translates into CASSPRGGQVINAEAFF.

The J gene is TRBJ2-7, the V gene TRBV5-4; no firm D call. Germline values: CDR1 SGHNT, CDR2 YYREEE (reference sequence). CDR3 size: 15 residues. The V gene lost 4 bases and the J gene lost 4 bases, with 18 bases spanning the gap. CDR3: CASSRSRNGPYEQYF. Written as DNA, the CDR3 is TGTGCCAGCAGCCGTAGTAGAAACGGTCCATACGAGCAGTACTTC.

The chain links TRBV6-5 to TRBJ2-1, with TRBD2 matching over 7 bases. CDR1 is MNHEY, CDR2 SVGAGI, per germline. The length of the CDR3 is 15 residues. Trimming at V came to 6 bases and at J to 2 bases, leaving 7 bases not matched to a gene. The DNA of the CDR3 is TGTGCCAGCAGCCAGGAGCGGGATACCTACAATGAGCAGTTCTTC. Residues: CASSQERDTYNEQFF.